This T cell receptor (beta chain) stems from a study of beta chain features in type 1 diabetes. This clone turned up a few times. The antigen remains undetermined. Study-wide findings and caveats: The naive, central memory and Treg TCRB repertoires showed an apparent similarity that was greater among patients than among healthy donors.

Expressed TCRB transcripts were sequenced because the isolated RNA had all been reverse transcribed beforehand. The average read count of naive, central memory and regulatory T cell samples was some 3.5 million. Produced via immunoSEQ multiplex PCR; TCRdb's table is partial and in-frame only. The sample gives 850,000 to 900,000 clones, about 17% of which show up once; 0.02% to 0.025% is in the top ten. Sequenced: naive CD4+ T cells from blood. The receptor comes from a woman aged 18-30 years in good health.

The CDR3 loop reads CASSTFGERGTDTQYF. The CDR3, as DNA: TGCGCCAGCAGCACCTTCGGGGAAAGGGGCACAGATACGCAGTATTTT. J is TRBJ2-3 and V is TRBV5-1, with D possibly matching TRBD2 (5 bases). V was clipped by 4 bases and J by 1 base, with 16 bases between them. The CDR3 covers 16 residues. CDR1 SGHRS and CDR2 YFSETQ come from the germline V gene. The full variable domain, completed using reference TRBV5-1 and TRBJ2-3, is KAGVTQTPRYLIKTRGQQVTLSCSPISGHRSVSWYQQTPGQGLQFLFEYFSETQRNKGNFPGRFSGRQFSNSRSEMNVSTLELGDSALYLCASSTFGERGTDTQYFGPGTRLTVL.